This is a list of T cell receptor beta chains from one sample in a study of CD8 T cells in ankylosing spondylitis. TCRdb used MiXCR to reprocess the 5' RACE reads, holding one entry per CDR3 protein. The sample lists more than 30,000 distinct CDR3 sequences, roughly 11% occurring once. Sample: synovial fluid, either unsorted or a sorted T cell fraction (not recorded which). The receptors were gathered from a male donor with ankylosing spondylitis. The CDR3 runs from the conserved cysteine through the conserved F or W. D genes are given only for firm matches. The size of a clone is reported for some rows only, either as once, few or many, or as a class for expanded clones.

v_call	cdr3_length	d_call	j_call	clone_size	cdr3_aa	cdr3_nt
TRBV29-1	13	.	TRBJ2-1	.	CSVEARTRNEQFF	TGCAGCGTTGAGGCTAGAACAAGGAATGAGCAGTTCTTC
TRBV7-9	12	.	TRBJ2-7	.	CASSPGSYEQYF	TGTGCCAGCAGCCCAGGGTCCTACGAGCAGTACTTC
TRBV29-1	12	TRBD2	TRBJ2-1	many	CSVKRGRDEQFF	TGCAGCGTGAAGCGGGGGCGGGATGAGCAGTTCTTC
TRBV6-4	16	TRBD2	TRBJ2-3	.	CASSELAGESTDTQYF	TGTGCCAGCAGTGAGCTAGCGGGAGAATCGACAGATACGCAGTATTTT
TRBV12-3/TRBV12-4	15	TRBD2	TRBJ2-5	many	CASSLSGRALETQYF	TGTGCCAGCAGTCTTAGCGGGAGGGCCCTTGAGACCCAGTACTTC
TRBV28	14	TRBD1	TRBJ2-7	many	CASSRQGAGNEQYF	TGTGCCAGCAGCCGACAGGGGGCGGGCAACGAGCAGTACTTC
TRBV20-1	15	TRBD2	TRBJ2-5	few	CSARSSGPCQETQYF	TGCAGTGCTAGATCTAGCGGGCCCTGCCAAGAGACCCAGTACTTC
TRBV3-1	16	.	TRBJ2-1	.	CASSPRETRRANEQFF	TGTGCCAGCAGCCCAAGGGAGACTAGAAGGGCCAATGAGCAGTTCTTC
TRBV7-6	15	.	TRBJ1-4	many	CASSLLGGGDEKLFF	TGTGCCAGCAGCTTACTTGGGGGCGGGGATGAAAAACTGTTTTTT
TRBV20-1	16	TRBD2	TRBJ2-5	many	CSARDRTSGSQETQYF	TGCAGTGCTAGAGACCGGACTAGCGGGAGTCAAGAGACCCAGTACTTC
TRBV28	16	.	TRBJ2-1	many	CASSPNPPAYYNEQFF	TGTGCCAGCAGTCCCAACCCCCCCGCCTACTACAATGAGCAGTTCTTC
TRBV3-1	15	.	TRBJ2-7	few	CASSSGRGSPYEQYF	TGTGCCAGCAGCTCGGGAAGGGGGTCCCCCTACGAGCAGTACTTC
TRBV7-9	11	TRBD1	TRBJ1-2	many	CAGQVDYGYTF	TGTGCCGGACAGGTGGACTATGGCTACACCTTC
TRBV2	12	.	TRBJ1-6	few	CASGGHNSPLHF	TGTGCCTCGGGGGGGCACAATTCACCCCTCCACTTT
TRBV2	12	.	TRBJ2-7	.	CASSEGTYEQYF	TGTGCCAGCAGTGAAGGTACCTACGAGCAGTACTTC
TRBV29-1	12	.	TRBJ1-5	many	CSVGTANQPQHF	TGCAGCGTTGGGACAGCAAATCAGCCCCAGCATTTT
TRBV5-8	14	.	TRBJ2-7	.	CASSLAGAGWEQYF	TGTGCCAGCAGCTTGGCCGGTGCAGGGTGGGAGCAGTACTTC
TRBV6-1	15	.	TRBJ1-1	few	CASSQTGDMNTEAFF	TGTGCCAGCAGTCAGACGGGAGATATGAACACTGAAGCTTTCTTT
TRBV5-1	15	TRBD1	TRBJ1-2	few	CASSGTGREDYGYTF	TGCGCCAGCAGCGGGACAGGGCGAGAGGACTATGGCTACACCTTC
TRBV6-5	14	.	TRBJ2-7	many	CASSYAQKGYEQYF	TGTGCCAGCAGTTATGCACAGAAGGGCTACGAGCAGTACTTC
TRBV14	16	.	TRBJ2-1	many	CASSRLAGTVDNEQFF	TGTGCCAGCAGCCGCCTAGCCGGGACGGTAGACAATGAGCAGTTCTTC
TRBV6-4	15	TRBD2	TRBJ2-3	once	CASSDRAGGTDTQYF	TGTGCCAGCAGTGACCGGGCGGGAGGCACAGATACGCAGTATTTT
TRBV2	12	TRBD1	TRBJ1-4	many	CASSWDREKLFF	TGTGCCAGCAGCTGGGACAGAGAAAAACTGTTTTTT
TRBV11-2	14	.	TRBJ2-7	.	CASSLDRGPYEQYF	TGTGCCAGCAGCTTAGACCGGGGGCCCTACGAGCAGTACTTC
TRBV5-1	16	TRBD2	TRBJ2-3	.	CASSPVSGSVTDTQYF	TGCGCCAGCAGCCCCGTTAGCGGGAGTGTGACAGATACGCAGTATTTT
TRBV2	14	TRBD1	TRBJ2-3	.	CASSWTGGTDTQYF	TGTGCCAGCAGCTGGACAGGTGGAACAGATACGCAGTATTTT
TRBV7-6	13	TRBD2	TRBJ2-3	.	CASRGVSTDTQYF	TGTGCCAGCCGGGGGGTGAGCACAGATACGCAGTATTTT
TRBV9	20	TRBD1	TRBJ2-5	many	CASSVEVPRTGGYTQETQYF	TGTGCCAGCAGCGTAGAGGTCCCCCGGACAGGGGGTTACACGCAGGAGACCCAGTACTTC
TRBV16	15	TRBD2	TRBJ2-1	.	CASSRTSGTGNEQFF	TGTGCCAGCAGCCGGACTAGCGGGACTGGCAATGAGCAGTTCTTC
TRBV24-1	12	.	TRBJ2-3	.	CATSEGTDTQYF	TGTGCCACCAGTGAGGGCACAGATACGCAGTATTTT
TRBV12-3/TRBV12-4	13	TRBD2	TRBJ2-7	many	CASSWTSFSEQYF	TGTGCCAGCAGTTGGACTAGCTTCAGCGAGCAGTACTTC
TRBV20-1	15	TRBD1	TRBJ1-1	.	CSAPSGAGGGTEAFF	TGCAGTGCTCCCTCCGGGGCAGGGGGAGGCACTGAAGCTTTCTTT
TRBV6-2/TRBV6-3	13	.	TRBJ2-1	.	CASSFLGRREQFF	TGTGCCAGCAGTTTCCTGGGCCGGCGTGAGCAGTTCTTC
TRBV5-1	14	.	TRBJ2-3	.	CASSLDLVTDTQYF	TGCGCCAGCAGCTTGGATCTAGTCACAGATACGCAGTATTTT
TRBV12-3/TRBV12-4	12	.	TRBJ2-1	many	CASSSEGVKQFF	TGTGCCAGCAGTTCGGAGGGAGTGAAGCAGTTCTTC
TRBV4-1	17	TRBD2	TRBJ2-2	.	CASSPLTSGRNTGELFF	TGCGCCAGCAGCCCCTTGACTAGCGGGAGGAACACCGGGGAGCTGTTTTTT
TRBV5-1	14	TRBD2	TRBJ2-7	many	CASSLGLALYEQYF	TGCGCCAGCAGCCTCGGACTAGCGCTTTACGAGCAGTACTTC
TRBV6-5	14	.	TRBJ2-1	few	CASSLEGTYNEQFF	TGTGCCAGCAGTTTGGAGGGCACCTACAATGAGCAGTTCTTC
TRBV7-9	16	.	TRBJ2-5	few	CASSWGARMGQETQYF	TGTGCCAGCAGCTGGGGTGCCCGGATGGGCCAAGAGACCCAGTACTTC
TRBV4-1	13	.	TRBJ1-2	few	CASSQHWGYGYTF	TGCGCCAGCAGCCAACACTGGGGGTATGGCTACACCTTC
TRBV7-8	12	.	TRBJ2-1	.	CASAIWGNEQFF	TGTGCCAGCGCGATATGGGGCAATGAGCAGTTCTTC
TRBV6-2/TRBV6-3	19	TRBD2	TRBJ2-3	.	CASAPGLARTGPSTDTQYF	TGTGCCAGCGCTCCGGGACTAGCTCGCACGGGGCCTAGCACAGATACGCAGTATTTT
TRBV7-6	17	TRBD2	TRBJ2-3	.	CASSFQGDLAGVHTQYF	TGTGCCAGCAGCTTCCAGGGGGATCTAGCGGGAGTGCATACGCAGTATTTT
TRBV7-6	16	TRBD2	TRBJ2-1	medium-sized	CASSLEISGRRNEQFF	TGTGCCAGCAGCTTAGAAATCAGCGGGAGGAGGAATGAGCAGTTCTTC
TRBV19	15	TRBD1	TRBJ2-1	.	CASRGPRGLNNEQFF	TGTGCCAGTAGGGGCCCCAGGGGGCTCAACAATGAGCAGTTCTTC
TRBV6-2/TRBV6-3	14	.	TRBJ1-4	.	CASTRAGGDEKLFF	TGTGCCAGCACTAGAGCGGGAGGGGATGAAAAACTGTTTTTT
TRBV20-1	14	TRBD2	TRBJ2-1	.	CSAIGTSGMVEQFF	TGCAGTGCAATCGGGACTAGCGGGATGGTCGAGCAGTTCTTC
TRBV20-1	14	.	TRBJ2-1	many	CSARERDHPNEQFF	TGCAGTGCTAGAGAGCGGGACCACCCCAATGAGCAGTTCTTC
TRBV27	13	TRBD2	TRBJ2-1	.	CASSVTSINEQFF	TGTGCCAGCAGCGTGACTAGCATCAACGAGCAGTTCTTC
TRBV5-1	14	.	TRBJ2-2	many	CASSFQGNTGELFF	TGCGCCAGCAGCTTTCAAGGAAACACCGGGGAGCTGTTTTTT
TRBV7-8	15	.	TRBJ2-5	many	CASSLGLKVGETQYF	TGTGCCAGCAGCTTAGGGCTTAAGGTCGGTGAGACCCAGTACTTC
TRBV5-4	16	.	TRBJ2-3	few	CASSLGLDKSTDTQYF	TGTGCCAGCAGCTTGGGTCTGGACAAAAGCACAGATACGCAGTATTTT
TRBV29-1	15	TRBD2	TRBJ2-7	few	CSVEKGTSGEYEQYF	TGCAGCGTTGAAAAGGGGACTAGCGGGGAATACGAGCAGTACTTC
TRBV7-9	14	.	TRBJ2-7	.	CASSSPGALYEQYF	TGTGCCAGCAGCTCGCCAGGGGCTCTTTACGAGCAGTACTTC